This TCR beta chain is from a study of cytomegalovirus exposure and HLA in healthy donors. This CDR3 region has 15 residues. J gave up 2 bases and V 5 bases, and 3 bases lay outside the gene matches. The V gene's germline CDR1 is SGHVS and CDR2 FNYEAQ. The PCR made use of 60 Vbeta and 13 Jbeta primers. Data came from immunoSEQ multiplex PCR; TCRdb stores just in-frame clones and leaves some out. Found here are 270,000 or so clones, 86% of them singletons; the top ten hold almost 4%. The source is a man aged 35 to 55 in good health and CMV-seropositive. V and J are TRBV7-6 and TRBJ2-6, with 7 bases that match TRBD1. The material sequenced was PBMCs. CDR3 residues: CASSPGGTGANVLTF. Written as DNA, the CDR3 is TGTGCCAGCAGCCCAGGGGGAACTGGGGCCAACGTCCTGACTTTC. The full variable domain, rest sourced from reference TRBV7-6 and TRBJ2-6, is GAGVSQSPRYKVTKRGQDVALRCDPISGHVSLYWYRQALGQGPEFLTYFNYEAQQDKSGLPNDRFSAERPEGSISTLTIQRTEQRDSAMYRCASSPGGTGANVLTFGAGSRLTVL.